These 19 T cell receptor beta chains were all obtained from the same sample, sequenced in a study of CXCR3-negative and CXCR3-positive naive CD8 T cells. UMI-labeled 5' RACE TRB cDNA libraries were prepared from the cells. Reprocessing the 5' RACE reads, TCRdb reports a single entry for every CDR3 protein and omits DNA. The sample has approximately 59,000 distinct CDR3 sequences, and its top ten clones hold just over 0.7%. Their recognized antigens are unknown. Study-wide results and limits: Naive CXCR3-positive cells had TRB CDR3s more hydrophobic than those of CXCR3-negative naive cells.

Sequencing was carried out using naive CXCR3+ CD8+ T cells from blood. Subset of the sample: CD45RO-CCR7+CD27+CD95- naive CD8+ T cells expressing CXCR3 (TNR3+). The receptors were gathered from a human donor in good health. Some clones in this sample may be carry-over from other donors' samples.

The chain links TRBV14 to TRBJ1-1; TCRdb's assignment of TRBD1 cannot be checked, as there is no DNA. Germline-derived CDR1 and CDR2 are SGHDN and FVKESK. The CDR3 contains 15 residues. CDR3 protein: CASSEPDRGNTEAFF.

This chain links TRBV5-1 with TRBJ2-7; TCRdb's D call of TRBD1 is untestable without DNA. Germline lookup yields CDR1 SGHRS and CDR2 YFSETQ. The CDR3 consists of 15 residues. CDR3 region: CASSFRDSGTYEQYF.

The rearrangement uses TRBV28 and TRBJ1-6. In germline, CDR1 is MDHEN, CDR2 SYDVKM. The CDR3 is made up of 16 amino acids. The CDR3 reads CASTLSGGRYNSPLHF.

The rearrangement joins TRBV10-3 to TRBJ2-2; TCRdb gives TRBD1 as the D gene, but with no DNA this cannot be confirmed. This CDR3 spans 19 amino acids. Germline V gene data show CDR1 as ENHRY and CDR2 as SYGVKD. The CDR3 sequence: CAINTPGQGARRNTGELFF.

The rearrangement links TRBV4-3 to TRBJ2-7; lacking DNA, the TRBD2 call made by TCRdb goes unchecked. Germline CDR1 and CDR2: LGHNA and YSLEER. The CDR3 loop spans 17 amino acids. The CDR3 loop reads CASSQLPRWLWSNEQYF.

The J gene is TRBJ2-5, the V gene TRBV7-9. This CDR3 has 13 amino acids. Germline lookup yields CDR1 SEHNR and CDR2 FQNEAQ (reference sequence). This CDR3 reads CASSLPTEETQYF.

This chain uses TRBV3-1 with TRBJ2-2; the D call of TRBD2 rests on TCRdb alone, since no DNA is present to check it. Looked up from germline, CDR1 is LGHDT and CDR2 is YNNKEL (reference sequence). The CDR3 covers 18 residues. CDR3 residues: CASSHRGLAGGFTGELFF.

The V and J genes are TRBV12-3 or TRBV12-4 and TRBJ2-7. CDR3 length equals 13 residues. The CDR3 is CASSLASPYEQYF.

The chain is built from TRBV29-1 and TRBJ2-1. The germline CDR1 and CDR2 sequences are SQVTM and ANQGSEA. The CDR3 consists of 13 residues. The CDR3: CSVEIGRDNEQFF.

The chain combines TRBV7-6 with TRBJ1-2; the TCRdb call, TRBD1, lacks DNA for checking. The CDR3 loop spans 18 amino acids. Germline V gene lookup returns CDR1 SGHVS and CDR2 FNYEAQ. The CDR3 is CASSKYPTPGQGDYGYTF.

The chain couples TRBV4-1 to TRBJ1-1; TCRdb outputs TRBD1, but without DNA this stays unchecked. The CDR3 covers 16 residues. The germline V gene encodes CDR1 MGHRA and CDR2 YSYEKL. This CDR3 reads CASSQEVPGGNTEAFF.

V usage is TRBV6-2 or TRBV6-3 and J usage is TRBJ2-1; TCRdb proposes TRBD1, but this gene call is untestable without DNA. CDR3 length: 16 residues. Germline CDR1 MNHEY, CDR2 SVGEGT. The CDR3 region is CASRDPGTGGINEQFF.

The chain has TRBV27 and TRBJ2-1; the TCRdb call, TRBD2, lacks DNA for checking. The CDR3 is 15 amino acids. Germline CDR1 is MNHEY and CDR2 is SMNVEV (reference sequence). CDR3 residues: CASSPISAPTSGGFF.

The genes are TRBV3-1 and TRBJ2-5. Germline CDR1 is LGHDT and CDR2 is YNNKEL (reference sequence). The length of the CDR3 is 16 residues. CDR3 sequence reads: CASSQDGRVGLETQYF.

The chain carries TRBV27 and TRBJ2-2; as DNA is missing, the TRBD1 call by TCRdb cannot be tested. This CDR3 spans 15 amino acids. CDR1 and CDR2 from the germline V gene are MNHEY and SMNVEV (reference sequence). CDR3 amino acids: CASSFYGGSTGELFF.

The V and J genes are TRBV29-1 and TRBJ2-7; with no DNA, the TCRdb D assignment of TRBD1 cannot be verified. This CDR3 region has 18 residues. Per germline, CDR1 SQVTM and CDR2 ANQGSEA. CDR3 amino acids: CSVEAPSPAGRARDEQYF.

The V call is TRBV28, the J call TRBJ2-1; TCRdb picks TRBD1, but there is no DNA to check that call. The germline V gene has CDR1 MDHEN and CDR2 SYDVKM. The CDR3 has 14 residues. CDR3 residues: CASSLIWGQPAGLF.

The chain uses TRBV6-4 and TRBJ2-2; checking the TCRdb D call of TRBD2 is not possible without DNA. This CDR3 is built from 14 residues. Germline values: CDR1 MRHNA, CDR2 SNTAGT. CDR3 in amino acids: CASSYTSGVGELFF.

The rearrangement joins TRBV14 to TRBJ2-7; TCRdb's D call, TRBD1, is unchecked because there is no DNA. CDR3 length: 18 amino acids. CDR1 and CDR2 from the germline V gene are SGHDN and FVKESK. The CDR3 sequence: CASSPAQISVYRGYEQYF.